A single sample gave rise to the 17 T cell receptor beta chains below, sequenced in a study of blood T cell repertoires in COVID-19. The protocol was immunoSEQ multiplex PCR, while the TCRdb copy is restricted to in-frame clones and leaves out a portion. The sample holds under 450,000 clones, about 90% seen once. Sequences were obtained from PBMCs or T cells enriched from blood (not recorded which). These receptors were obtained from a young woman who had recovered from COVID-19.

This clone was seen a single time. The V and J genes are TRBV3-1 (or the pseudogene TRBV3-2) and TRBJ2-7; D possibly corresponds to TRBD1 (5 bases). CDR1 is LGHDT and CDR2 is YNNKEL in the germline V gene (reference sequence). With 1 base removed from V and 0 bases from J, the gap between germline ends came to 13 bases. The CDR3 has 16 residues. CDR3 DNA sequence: TGTGCCAGCAGCCAAGTGAAGGGGCCGAGCTCCTACGAGCAGTACTTC. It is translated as CASSQVKGPSSYEQYF.

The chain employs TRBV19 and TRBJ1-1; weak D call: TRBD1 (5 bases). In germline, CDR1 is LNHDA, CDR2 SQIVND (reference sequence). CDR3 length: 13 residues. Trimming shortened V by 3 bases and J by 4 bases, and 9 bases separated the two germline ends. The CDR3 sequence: CASSMQGSTEAFF. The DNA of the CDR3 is TGTGCCAGTAGTATGCAGGGTAGCACTGAAGCTTTCTTT.

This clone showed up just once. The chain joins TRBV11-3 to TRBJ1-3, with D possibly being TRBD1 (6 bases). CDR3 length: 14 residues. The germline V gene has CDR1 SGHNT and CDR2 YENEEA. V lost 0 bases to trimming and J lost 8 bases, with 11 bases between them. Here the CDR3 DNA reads TGTGCCAGCAGCTTAGAGGGGGCGTCGGACACCATATATTTT. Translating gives CASSLEGASDTIYF.

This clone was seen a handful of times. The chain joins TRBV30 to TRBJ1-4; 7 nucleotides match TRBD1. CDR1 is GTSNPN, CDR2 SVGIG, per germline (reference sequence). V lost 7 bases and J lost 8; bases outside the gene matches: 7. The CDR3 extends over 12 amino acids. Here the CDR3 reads CAYRQGWEKLFF. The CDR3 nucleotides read TGTGCCTACAGACAGGGCTGGGAAAAACTGTTTTTT.

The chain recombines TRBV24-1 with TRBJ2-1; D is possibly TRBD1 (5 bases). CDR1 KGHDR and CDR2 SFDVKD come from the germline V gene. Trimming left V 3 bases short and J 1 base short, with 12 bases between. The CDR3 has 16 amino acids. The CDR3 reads CATSDPAAGSYNEQFF. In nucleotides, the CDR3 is TGTGCCACCAGTGATCCGGCGGCAGGGTCCTACAATGAGCAGTTCTTC.

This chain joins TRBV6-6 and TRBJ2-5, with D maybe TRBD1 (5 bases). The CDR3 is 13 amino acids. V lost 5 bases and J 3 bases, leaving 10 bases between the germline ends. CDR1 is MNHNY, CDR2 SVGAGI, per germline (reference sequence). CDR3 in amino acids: CASSLRQKETQYF. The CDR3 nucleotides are TGTGCCAGCAGTCTCAGACAGAAAGAGACCCAGTACTTC.

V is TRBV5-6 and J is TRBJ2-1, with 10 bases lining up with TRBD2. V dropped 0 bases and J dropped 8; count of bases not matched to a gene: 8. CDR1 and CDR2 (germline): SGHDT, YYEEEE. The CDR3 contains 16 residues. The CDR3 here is CASSLALAGIGDEQFF. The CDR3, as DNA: TGTGCCAGCAGCTTGGCACTAGCGGGAATCGGGGATGAGCAGTTCTTC.

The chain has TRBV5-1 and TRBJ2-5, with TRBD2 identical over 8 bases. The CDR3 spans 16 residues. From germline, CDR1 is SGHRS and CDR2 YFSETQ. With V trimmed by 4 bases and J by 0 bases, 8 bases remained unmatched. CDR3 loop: CASSPGGLANQETQYF. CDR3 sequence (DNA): TGCGCCAGCAGCCCGGGGGGGCTAGCCAACCAAGAGACCCAGTACTTC.

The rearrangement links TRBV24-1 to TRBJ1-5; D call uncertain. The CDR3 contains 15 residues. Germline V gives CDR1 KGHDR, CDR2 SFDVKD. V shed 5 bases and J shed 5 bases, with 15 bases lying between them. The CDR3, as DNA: TGTGCCACCAGTGCCGCCTCGGCAGGTGATCAGCCCCAGCATTTT. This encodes CATSAASAGDQPQHF.

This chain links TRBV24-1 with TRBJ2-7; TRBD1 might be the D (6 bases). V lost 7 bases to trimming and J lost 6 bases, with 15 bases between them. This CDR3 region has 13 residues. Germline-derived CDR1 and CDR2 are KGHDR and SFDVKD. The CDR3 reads CATSAHRAGEQYF. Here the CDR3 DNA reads TGTGCCACCAGCGCCCACAGGGCGGGCGAGCAGTACTTC.

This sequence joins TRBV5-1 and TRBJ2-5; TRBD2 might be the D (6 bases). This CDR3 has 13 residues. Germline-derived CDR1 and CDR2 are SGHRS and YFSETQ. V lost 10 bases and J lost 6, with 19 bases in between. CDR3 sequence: CAGTGVGGKTQYF. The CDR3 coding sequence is TGCGCCGGGACGGGAGTGGGTGGGAAGACCCAGTACTTC.

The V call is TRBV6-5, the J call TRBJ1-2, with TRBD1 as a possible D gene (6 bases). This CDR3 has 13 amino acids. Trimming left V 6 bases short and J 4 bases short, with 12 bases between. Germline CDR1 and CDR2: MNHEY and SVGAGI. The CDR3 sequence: CASSRDTGYGYTF. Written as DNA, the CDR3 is TGTGCCAGCAGCCGGGACACCGGCTATGGCTACACCTTC.

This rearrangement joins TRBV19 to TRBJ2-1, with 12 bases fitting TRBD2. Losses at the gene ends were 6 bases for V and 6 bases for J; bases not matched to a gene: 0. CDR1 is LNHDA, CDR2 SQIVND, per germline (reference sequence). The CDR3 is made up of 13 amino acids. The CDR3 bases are TGTGCCAGTAGACTAGCGGGAGGCAATGAGCAGTTCTTC. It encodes CASRLAGGNEQFF.

CDR3: CASSSYGTSGSYEQYF. CDR3 in DNA: TGTGCCAGCAGTTCCTATGGGACTAGCGGATCCTACGAGCAGTACTTC. The chain couples TRBV6-5 to TRBJ2-7, with 11 bases matching TRBD2. The trim removed 4 bases at V and 1 base at J, leaving 6 bases unmatched. Per the germline V gene, CDR1 is MNHEY and CDR2 is SVGAGI. The CDR3 spans 16 residues.

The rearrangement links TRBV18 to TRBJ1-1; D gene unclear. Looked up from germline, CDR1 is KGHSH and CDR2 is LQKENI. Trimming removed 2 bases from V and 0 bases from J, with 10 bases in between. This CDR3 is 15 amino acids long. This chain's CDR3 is CASSPNRLMNTEAFF. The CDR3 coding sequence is TGTGCCAGCTCACCAAACAGACTAATGAACACTGAAGCTTTCTTT.

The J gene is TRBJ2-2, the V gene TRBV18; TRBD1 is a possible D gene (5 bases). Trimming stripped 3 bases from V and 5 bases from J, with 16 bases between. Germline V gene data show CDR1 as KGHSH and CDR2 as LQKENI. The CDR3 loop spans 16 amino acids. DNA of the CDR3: TGTGCCAGCTCACCGTCTCCGTTTAGGGGTACCGGGGAGCTGTTTTTT. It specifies CASSPSPFRGTGELFF. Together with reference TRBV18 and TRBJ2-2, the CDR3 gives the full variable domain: NAGVMQNPRHLVRRRGQEARLRCSPMKGHSHVYWYRQLPEEGLKFMVYLQKENIIDESGMPKERFSAEFPKEGPSILRIQQVVRGDSAAYFCASSPSPFRGTGELFFGEGSRLTVL.

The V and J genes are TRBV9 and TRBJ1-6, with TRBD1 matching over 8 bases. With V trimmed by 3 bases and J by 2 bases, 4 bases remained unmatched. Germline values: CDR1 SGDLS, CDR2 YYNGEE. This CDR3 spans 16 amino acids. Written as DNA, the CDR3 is TGTGCCAGCAGCGATGGGACAGGAGCCTATAATTCACCCCTCCACTTT. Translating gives CASSDGTGAYNSPLHF.